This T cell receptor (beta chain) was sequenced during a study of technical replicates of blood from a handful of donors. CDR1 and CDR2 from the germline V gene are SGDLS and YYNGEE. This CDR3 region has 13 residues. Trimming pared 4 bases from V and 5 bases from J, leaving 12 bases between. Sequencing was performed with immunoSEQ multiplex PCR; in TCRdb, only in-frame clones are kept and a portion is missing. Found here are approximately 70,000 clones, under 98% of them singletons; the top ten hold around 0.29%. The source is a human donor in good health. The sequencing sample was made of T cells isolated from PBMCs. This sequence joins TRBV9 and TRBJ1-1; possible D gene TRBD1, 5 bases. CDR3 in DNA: TGTGCCAGCAGCCCGGGGGTAAGGACTGAAGCTTTCTTT. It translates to CASSPGVRTEAFF.